A selection of T cell receptor beta chains follows, all from one sample in a study of T cell repertoires in cytomegalovirus infection. TCRdb reprocessed the reads with MiXCR, giving one entry per CDR3 protein. The table includes 100,000 to 150,000 distinct CDR3 sequences, roughly a quarter detected once. These receptors have no known antigen. Sequenced: PBMCs, sequenced either directly or after in vitro stimulation (not recorded which). The source is a human donor in good health (CMV status not recorded). Some clones in this sample may be carry-over from other donors' samples. The CDR3 runs from the conserved cysteine through the conserved F or W. Each record gives: D gene, V gene, clone size, J gene, CDR3 protein, CDR3 DNA. A D gene is named only where the DNA matches it firmly. Clone size is given for some rows only: seen once, a few or many times, or a class if the clone is expanded.

D: .
V: TRBV6-6
size: .
J: TRBJ2-3
CDR3: CASRLRAYSTDTQYF
DNA: TGTGCCAGCAGACTGAGGGCGTACAGCACAGATACGCAGTATTTT

D: TRBD2
V: TRBV28
size: .
J: TRBJ2-6
CDR3: CASSLPSGSSGANVLTF
DNA: TGTGCCAGCAGTTTGCCTAGCGGGAGTTCTGGGGCCAACGTCCTGACTTTC

D: .
V: TRBV15
size: few
J: TRBJ2-1
CDR3: CATSGGDLWDEQFF
DNA: TGTGCCACCAGCGGAGGGGATCTCTGGGATGAGCAGTTCTTC

D: .
V: TRBV7-2
size: many
J: TRBJ2-1
CDR3: CASSLVSGGGDEQFF
DNA: TGTGCCAGCAGCTTAGTGAGTGGGGGCGGGGATGAGCAGTTCTTC

D: .
V: TRBV20-1
size: .
J: TRBJ2-5
CDR3: CSATDEGGPGQETQYF
DNA: TGCAGTGCTACCGACGAGGGGGGTCCAGGTCAAGAGACCCAGTACTTC

D: TRBD1
V: TRBV10-3
size: .
J: TRBJ1-3
CDR3: CAIRDRGRGTIYF
DNA: TGTGCCATCAGGGACAGGGGAAGGGGCACCATATATTTT

D: TRBD2
V: TRBV5-6
size: .
J: TRBJ2-1
CDR3: CASSGIAGAYNEQFF
DNA: TGTGCCAGCAGCGGGATAGCGGGGGCCTACAATGAGCAGTTCTTC

D: .
V: TRBV10-1
size: .
J: TRBJ1-6
CDR3: CASSRQSESPLHF
DNA: TGCGCCAGCAGTAGACAGTCCGAATCACCCCTCCACTTT

D: TRBD2
V: TRBV7-8
size: few
J: TRBJ2-2
CDR3: CASSVRLAGGTGELFF
DNA: TGTGCCAGCAGCGTAAGACTAGCGGGAGGAACCGGGGAGCTGTTTTTT

D: TRBD1
V: TRBV19
size: .
J: TRBJ2-2
CDR3: CASSVGGTGYTGELFF
DNA: TGTGCCAGTAGTGTAGGAGGGACAGGGTACACCGGGGAGCTGTTTTTT

D: TRBD2
V: TRBV19
size: few
J: TRBJ2-3
CDR3: CASSSPGTSGRTDTQYF
DNA: TGTGCCAGTAGTAGCCCCGGGACTAGCGGGAGAACAGATACGCAGTATTTT

D: TRBD2
V: TRBV7-2
size: .
J: TRBJ2-7
CDR3: CASSPEASGRWYEQYF
DNA: TGTGCCAGCAGCCCAGAGGCTAGCGGGAGGTGGTACGAGCAGTACTTC

D: .
V: TRBV7-2
size: many
J: TRBJ2-5
CDR3: CASSLVGQQETQYF
DNA: TGTGCCAGCAGCTTAGTAGGGCAGCAAGAGACCCAGTACTTC

D: .
V: TRBV5-1
size: few
J: TRBJ2-2
CDR3: CASTRDPSGSGELFF
DNA: TGCGCCAGCACCCGGGACCCGTCGGGATCCGGGGAGCTGTTTTTT

D: TRBD1
V: TRBV6-6
size: .
J: TRBJ2-1
CDR3: CASSSYRGEVHNEQFF
DNA: TGTGCCAGCAGTTCGTACAGGGGTGAGGTGCACAATGAGCAGTTCTTC

D: .
V: TRBV29-1
size: .
J: TRBJ2-7
CDR3: CSVSFRLTSYEQYF
DNA: TGCAGCGTTTCCTTTAGGCTTACCTCCTACGAGCAGTACTTC

D: .
V: TRBV18
size: few
J: TRBJ1-5
CDR3: CASSPGQSKNQPQHF
DNA: TGTGCCAGCTCACCCGGACAGTCTAAGAATCAGCCCCAGCATTTT

D: TRBD1
V: TRBV10-3
size: many
J: TRBJ1-1
CDR3: CAIRDVDRAREAFF
DNA: TGTGCCATCAGAGATGTCGACAGGGCCAGGGAAGCTTTCTTT

D: .
V: TRBV25-1
size: .
J: TRBJ2-5
CDR3: CASSEYRRVETQYF
DNA: TGTGCCAGCAGTGAATATCGGCGGGTAGAGACCCAGTACTTC

D: TRBD2
V: TRBV28
size: .
J: TRBJ2-7
CDR3: CASRAPSGSSYEQYF
DNA: TGTGCCAGCAGAGCCCCCAGCGGGAGCTCCTACGAGCAGTACTTC

D: .
V: TRBV19
size: .
J: TRBJ2-2
CDR3: CASNWGAGGELFF
DNA: TGTGCCAGTAATTGGGGCGCGGGCGGGGAGCTGTTTTTT

D: .
V: TRBV7-4
size: .
J: TRBJ2-5
CDR3: CASSLVGERETQYF
DNA: TGTGCCAGCAGCTTAGTAGGGGAGAGGGAGACCCAGTACTTC

D: TRBD2
V: TRBV15
size: few
J: TRBJ2-2
CDR3: CATSNPRAGESGELFF
DNA: TGTGCCACCAGCAATCCCCGAGCGGGAGAGTCCGGGGAGCTGTTTTTT

D: .
V: TRBV7-3
size: few
J: TRBJ2-7
CDR3: CASSLNVQRAGEQYF
DNA: TGTGCCAGCAGCTTAAATGTGCAGAGGGCCGGCGAGCAGTACTTC

D: .
V: TRBV30
size: .
J: TRBJ2-3
CDR3: CAWSERVGSTDTQYF
DNA: TGTGCCTGGAGTGAACGGGTCGGTAGCACAGATACGCAGTATTTT

D: .
V: TRBV7-8
size: many
J: TRBJ2-2
CDR3: CASRGDGRDTGELFF
DNA: TGTGCCAGCAGGGGGGACGGGCGGGACACCGGGGAGCTGTTTTTT

D: .
V: TRBV2
size: .
J: TRBJ2-3
CDR3: CASSPRGWTVTDTQYF
DNA: TGTGCCAGCAGTCCAAGGGGGTGGACGGTCACAGATACGCAGTATTTT

D: TRBD1
V: TRBV5-4
size: .
J: TRBJ1-2
CDR3: CASSPRDRGANNGYTF
DNA: TGTGCCAGCAGCCCCCGGGACAGGGGAGCTAACAATGGCTACACCTTC

D: .
V: TRBV20-1
size: few
J: TRBJ1-2
CDR3: CSASLGIAYGYTF
DNA: TGCAGTGCTAGTTTGGGCATCGCCTATGGCTACACCTTC

D: .
V: TRBV7-2
size: .
J: TRBJ1-5
CDR3: CASSLLGPPRSNQPQHF
DNA: TGTGCCAGCAGCTTACTGGGACCTCCCCGTAGCAATCAGCCCCAGCATTTT

D: TRBD2
V: TRBV7-6
size: many
J: TRBJ2-1
CDR3: CASSLVAGSSYNEQFF
DNA: TGTGCCAGCAGCTTGGTAGCGGGAAGCTCCTACAATGAGCAGTTCTTC